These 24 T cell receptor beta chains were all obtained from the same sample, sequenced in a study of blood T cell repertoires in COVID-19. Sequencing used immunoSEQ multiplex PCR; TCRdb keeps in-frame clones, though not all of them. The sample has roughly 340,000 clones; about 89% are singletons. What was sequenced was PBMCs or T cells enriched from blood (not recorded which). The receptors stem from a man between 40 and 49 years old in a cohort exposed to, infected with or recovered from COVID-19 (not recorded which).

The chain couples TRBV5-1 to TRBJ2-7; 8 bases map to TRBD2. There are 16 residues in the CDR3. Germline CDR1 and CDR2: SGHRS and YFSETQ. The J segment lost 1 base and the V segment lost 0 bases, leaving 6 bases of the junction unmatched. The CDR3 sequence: CASSLAVGRGSYEQYF. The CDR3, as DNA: TGCGCCAGCAGCTTGGCGGTCGGGAGGGGGTCCTACGAGCAGTACTTC.

The chain's CDR3 is CASRTGLNTEAFF. The CDR3 bases are TGTGCCAGCAGGACGGGGTTGAACACTGAAGCTTTCTTT. The chain is built from TRBV6-4 and TRBJ1-1; the D is unclear. CDR1 and CDR2 from the germline V gene are MRHNA and SNTAGT. This CDR3 is 13 amino acids long. Trimming took 6 bases from V and 0 from J, leaving 8 bases between them.

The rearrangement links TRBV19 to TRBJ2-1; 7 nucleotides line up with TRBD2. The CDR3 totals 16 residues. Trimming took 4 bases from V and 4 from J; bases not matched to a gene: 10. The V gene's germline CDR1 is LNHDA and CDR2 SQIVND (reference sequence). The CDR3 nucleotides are TGTGCCAGTAGTAGCCTAGGGCGGGAGTTATACAATGAGCAGTTCTTC. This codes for CASSSLGRELYNEQFF.

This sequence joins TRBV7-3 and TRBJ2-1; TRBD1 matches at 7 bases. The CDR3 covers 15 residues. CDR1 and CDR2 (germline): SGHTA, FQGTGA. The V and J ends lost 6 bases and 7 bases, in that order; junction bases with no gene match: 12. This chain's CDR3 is CASSQTGTATNEQFF. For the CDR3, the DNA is TGTGCCAGCAGTCAAACCGGGACAGCAACAAATGAGCAGTTCTTC. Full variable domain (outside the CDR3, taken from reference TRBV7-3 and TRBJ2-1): GAGVSQTPSNKVTEKGKYVELRCDPISGHTALYWYRQSLGQGPEFLIYFQGTGAADDSGLPNDRFFAVRPEGSVSTLKIQRTERGDSAVYLCASSQTGTATNEQFFGPGTRLTVL.

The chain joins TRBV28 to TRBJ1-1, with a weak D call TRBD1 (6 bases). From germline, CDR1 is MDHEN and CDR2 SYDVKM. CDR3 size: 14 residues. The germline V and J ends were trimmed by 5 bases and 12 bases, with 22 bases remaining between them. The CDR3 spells CASSPPAMGTRSFF. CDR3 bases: TGTGCCAGCAGTCCCCCCGCCATGGGGACACGGTCTTTCTTT.

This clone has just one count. The DNA of the CDR3 is TGTGCCAGTAACAATATAGGGGATCCGGGACGGAGGGGAGGCTACACCTTC. This sequence encodes CASNNIGDPGRRGGYTF. V gene TRBV19 combines with J gene TRBJ1-2; D is possibly TRBD1 (5 bases). Germline values: CDR1 LNHDA, CDR2 SQIVND (reference sequence). V lost 7 bases and J lost 8, with 29 bases in between. This CDR3 has 17 residues.

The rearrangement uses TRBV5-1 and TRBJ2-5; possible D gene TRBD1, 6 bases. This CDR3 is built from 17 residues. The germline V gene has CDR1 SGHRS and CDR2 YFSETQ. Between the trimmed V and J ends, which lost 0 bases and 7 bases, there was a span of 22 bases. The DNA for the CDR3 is TGCGCCAGCAGCTTGGAATTGGGACAAAGGTCGGGTGGGACCCAGTACTTC. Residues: CASSLELGQRSGGTQYF.

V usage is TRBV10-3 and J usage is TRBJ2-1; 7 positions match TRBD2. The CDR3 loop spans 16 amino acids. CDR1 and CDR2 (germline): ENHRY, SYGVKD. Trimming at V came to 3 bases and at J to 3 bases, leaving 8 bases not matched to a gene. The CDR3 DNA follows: TGTGCCATCAGTGACCCACTAGCGCCAATCTACAATGAGCAGTTCTTC. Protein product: CAISDPLAPIYNEQFF.

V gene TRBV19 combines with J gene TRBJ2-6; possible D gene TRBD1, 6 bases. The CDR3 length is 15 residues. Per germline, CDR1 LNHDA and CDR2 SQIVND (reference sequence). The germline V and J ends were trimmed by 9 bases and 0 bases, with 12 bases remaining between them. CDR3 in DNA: TGTGCCAGCCGGACAGCGTTCTCTGGGGCCAACGTCCTGACTTTC. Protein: CASRTAFSGANVLTF.

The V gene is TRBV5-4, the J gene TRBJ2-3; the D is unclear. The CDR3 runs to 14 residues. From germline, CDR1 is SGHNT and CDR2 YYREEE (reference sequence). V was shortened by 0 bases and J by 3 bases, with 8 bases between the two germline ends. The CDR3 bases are TGTGCCAGCAGCTTGGGGCAGCGAACAGATACGCAGTATTTT. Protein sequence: CASSLGQRTDTQYF.

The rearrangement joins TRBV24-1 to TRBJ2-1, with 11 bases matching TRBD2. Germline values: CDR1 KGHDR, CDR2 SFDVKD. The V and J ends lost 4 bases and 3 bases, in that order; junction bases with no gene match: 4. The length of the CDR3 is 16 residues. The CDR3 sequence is CATSDPGLAGYNEQFF. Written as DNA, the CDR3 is TGTGCCACCAGTGACCCTGGACTAGCGGGCTACAATGAGCAGTTCTTC.

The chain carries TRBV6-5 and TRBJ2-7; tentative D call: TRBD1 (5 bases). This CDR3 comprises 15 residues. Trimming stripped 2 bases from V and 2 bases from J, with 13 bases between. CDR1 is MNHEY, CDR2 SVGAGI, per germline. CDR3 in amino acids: CASSYGAGSPYEQYF. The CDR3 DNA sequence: TGTGCCAGCAGTTACGGGGCAGGATCACCCTACGAGCAGTACTTC.

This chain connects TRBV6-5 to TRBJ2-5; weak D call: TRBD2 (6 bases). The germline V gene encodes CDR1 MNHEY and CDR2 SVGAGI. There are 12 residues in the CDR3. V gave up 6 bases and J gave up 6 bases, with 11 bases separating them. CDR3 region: CASSSGLKTQYF. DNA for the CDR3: TGTGCCAGCAGCTCGGGACTCAAGACCCAGTACTTC.

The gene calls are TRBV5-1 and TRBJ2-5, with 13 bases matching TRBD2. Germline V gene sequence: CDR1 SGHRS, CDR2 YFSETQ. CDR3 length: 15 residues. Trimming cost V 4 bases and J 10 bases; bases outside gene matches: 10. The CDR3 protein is CASSVTSGRAPDQYF. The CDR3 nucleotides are TGCGCCAGCAGCGTTACTAGCGGGAGGGCCCCCGACCAGTACTTC.

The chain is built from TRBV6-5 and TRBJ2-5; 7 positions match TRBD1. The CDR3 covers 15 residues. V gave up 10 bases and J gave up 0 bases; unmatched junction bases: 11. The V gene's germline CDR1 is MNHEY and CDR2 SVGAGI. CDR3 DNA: TGTGCCACCTACCCCGGGACAGCCAACCAAGAGACCCAGTACTTC. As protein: CATYPGTANQETQYF.

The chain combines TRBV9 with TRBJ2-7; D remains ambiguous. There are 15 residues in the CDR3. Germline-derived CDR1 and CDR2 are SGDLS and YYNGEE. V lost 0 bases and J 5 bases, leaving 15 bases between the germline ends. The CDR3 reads CASSVVSAGLNEQYF. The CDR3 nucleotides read TGTGCCAGCAGCGTAGTCTCGGCAGGATTGAACGAGCAGTACTTC. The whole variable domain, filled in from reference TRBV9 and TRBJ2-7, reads DSGVTQTPKHLITATGQRVTLRCSPRSGDLSVYWYQQSLDQGLQFLIQYYNGEERAKGNILERFSAQQFPDLHSELNLSSLELGDSALYFCASSVVSAGLNEQYFGPGTRLTVT.

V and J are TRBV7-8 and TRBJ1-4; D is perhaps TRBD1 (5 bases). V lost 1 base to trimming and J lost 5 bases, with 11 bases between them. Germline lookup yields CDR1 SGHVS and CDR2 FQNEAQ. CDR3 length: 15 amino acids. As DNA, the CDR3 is TGTGCCAGCAGCTTAGTGGGGCGTCAAAATGAAAAACTGTTTTTT. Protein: CASSLVGRQNEKLFF.

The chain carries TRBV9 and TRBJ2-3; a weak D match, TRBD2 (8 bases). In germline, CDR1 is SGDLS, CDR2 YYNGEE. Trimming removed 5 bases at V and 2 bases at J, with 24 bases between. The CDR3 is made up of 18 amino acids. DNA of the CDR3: TGTGCCAGCAGAAACCGTAGGGGGCTAGCGGGTTTCACAGATACGCAGTATTTT. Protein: CASRNRRGLAGFTDTQYF.

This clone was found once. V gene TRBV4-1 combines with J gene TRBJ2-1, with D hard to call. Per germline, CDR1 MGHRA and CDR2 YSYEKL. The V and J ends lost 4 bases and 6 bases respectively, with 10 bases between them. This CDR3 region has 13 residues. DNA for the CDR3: TGCGCCAGCAGCCCCCGACTTACCAATGAGCAGTTCTTC. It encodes CASSPRLTNEQFF.

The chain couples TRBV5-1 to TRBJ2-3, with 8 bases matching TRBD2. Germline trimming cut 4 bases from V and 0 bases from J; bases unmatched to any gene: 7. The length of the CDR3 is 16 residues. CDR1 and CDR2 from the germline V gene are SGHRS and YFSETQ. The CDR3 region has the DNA TGCGCCAGCAGCCGCAGCGGGAGTATTAGCACAGATACGCAGTATTTT. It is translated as CASSRSGSISTDTQYF.

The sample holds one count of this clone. CDR3 DNA: TGTGCCAGCAGTGGACAGGGGGCCACAGATACGCAGTATTTT. Its translation: CASSGQGATDTQYF. The chain couples TRBV9 to TRBJ2-3, with TRBD1 matching over 11 bases. The V gene end was trimmed by 5 bases and the J gene end by 2 bases; junction bases not matched to a gene: 1. CDR1 is SGDLS and CDR2 is YYNGEE in the germline V gene. The CDR3 extends over 14 amino acids. The variable domain in full, with the rest retrieved from reference TRBV9 and TRBJ2-3, is DSGVTQTPKHLITATGQRVTLRCSPRSGDLSVYWYQQSLDQGLQFLIQYYNGEERAKGNILERFSAQQFPDLHSELNLSSLELGDSALYFCASSGQGATDTQYFGPGTRLTVL.

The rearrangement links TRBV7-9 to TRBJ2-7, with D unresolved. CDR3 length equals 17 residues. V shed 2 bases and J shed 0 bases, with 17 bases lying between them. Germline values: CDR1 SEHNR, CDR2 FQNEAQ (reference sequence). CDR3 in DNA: TGTGCCAGCAGCTTATATTCCCACTTTAGGAGCTCCTACGAGCAGTACTTC. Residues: CASSLYSHFRSSYEQYF.

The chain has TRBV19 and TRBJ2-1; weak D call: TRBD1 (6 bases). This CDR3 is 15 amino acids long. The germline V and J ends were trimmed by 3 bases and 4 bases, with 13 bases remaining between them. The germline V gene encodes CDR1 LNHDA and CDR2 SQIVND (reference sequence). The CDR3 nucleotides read TGTGCCAGTAGTATGGTGGGGGCTTGGTACAATGAGCAGTTCTTC. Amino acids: CASSMVGAWYNEQFF.

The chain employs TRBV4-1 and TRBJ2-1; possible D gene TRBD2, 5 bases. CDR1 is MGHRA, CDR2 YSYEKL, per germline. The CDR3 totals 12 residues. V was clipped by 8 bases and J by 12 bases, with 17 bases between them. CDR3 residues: CASGGLSLGQFF. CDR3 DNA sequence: TGCGCCAGCGGCGGACTGTCCCTTGGGCAGTTCTTC.